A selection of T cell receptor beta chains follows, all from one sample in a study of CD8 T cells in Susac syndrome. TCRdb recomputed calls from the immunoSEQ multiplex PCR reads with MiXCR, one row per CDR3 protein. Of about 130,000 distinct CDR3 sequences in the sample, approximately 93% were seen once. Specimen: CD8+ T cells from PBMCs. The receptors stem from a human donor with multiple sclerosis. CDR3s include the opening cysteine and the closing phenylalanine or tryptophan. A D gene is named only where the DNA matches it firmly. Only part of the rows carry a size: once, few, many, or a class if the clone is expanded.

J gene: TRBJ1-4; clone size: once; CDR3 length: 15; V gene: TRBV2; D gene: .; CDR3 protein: CASIPPGLNPEKLFF; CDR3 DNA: TGTGCCAGCATTCCCCCGGGACTTAATCCTGAAAAACTGTTTTTT
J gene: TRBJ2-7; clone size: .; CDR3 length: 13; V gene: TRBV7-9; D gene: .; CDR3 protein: CASSQRQAYEQYF; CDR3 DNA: TGTGCCAGCAGCCAGAGACAGGCCTACGAGCAGTACTTC
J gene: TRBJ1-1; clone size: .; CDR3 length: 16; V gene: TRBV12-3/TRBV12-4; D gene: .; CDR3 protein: CASRPQTRYLANEAFF; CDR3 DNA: TGTGCCAGCAGACCCCAAACCCGGTATCTAGCTAATGAAGCTTTCTTT
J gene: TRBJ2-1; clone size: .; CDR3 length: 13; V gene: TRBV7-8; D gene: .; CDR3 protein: CASGSSRSDEQFF; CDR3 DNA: TGTGCCAGCGGAAGCTCTAGGTCCGATGAGCAGTTCTTC
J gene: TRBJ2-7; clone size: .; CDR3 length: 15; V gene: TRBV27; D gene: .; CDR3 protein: CASSLNQGLSYEQYF; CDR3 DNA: TGTGCCAGCAGTTTAAATCAGGGATTATCCTACGAGCAGTACTTC
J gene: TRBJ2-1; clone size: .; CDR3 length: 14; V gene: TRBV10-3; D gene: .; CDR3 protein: CAIREMREAAEQFF; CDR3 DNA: TGTGCCATCAGGGAAATGCGGGAAGCGGCTGAGCAGTTCTTC
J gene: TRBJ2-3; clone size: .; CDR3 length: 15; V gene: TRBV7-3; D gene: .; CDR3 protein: CASSSGPSDGDTQYF; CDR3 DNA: TGTGCCAGCAGCTCCGGGCCTAGCGACGGGGATACGCAGTATTTT
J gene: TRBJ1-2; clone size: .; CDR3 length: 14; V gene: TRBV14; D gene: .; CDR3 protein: CASSRDTARYGYTF; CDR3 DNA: TGTGCCAGCAGCCGGGACACCGCCCGCTATGGCTACACCTTC
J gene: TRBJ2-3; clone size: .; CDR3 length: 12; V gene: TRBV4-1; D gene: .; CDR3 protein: CASSLVRDTQYF; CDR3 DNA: TGCGCCAGCAGCCTAGTAAGAGATACGCAGTATTTT
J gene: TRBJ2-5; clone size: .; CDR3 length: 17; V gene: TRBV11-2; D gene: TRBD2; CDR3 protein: CASSLGGERELKETQYF; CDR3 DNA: TGTGCCAGCAGCTTAGGGGGCGAGCGGGAGTTAAAAGAGACCCAGTACTTC
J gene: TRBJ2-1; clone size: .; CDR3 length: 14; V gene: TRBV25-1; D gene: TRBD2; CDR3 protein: CATLTSGGRNEQFF; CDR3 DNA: TGTGCCACCTTGACTAGCGGGGGGAGGAATGAGCAGTTCTTC
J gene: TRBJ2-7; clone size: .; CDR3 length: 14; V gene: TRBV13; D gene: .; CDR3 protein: CASSGREFNYEQYF; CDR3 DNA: TGTGCCAGCAGCGGGCGGGAATTTAACTACGAGCAGTACTTC
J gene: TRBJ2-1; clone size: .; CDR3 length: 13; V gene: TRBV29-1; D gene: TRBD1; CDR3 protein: CSAEQGSYNEQFF; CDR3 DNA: TGCAGCGCTGAACAGGGGTCCTACAATGAGCAGTTCTTC
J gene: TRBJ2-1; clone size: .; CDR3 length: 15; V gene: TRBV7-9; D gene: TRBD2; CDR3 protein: CASSYQRDSYNEQFF; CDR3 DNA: TGTGCCAGCAGTTATCAGCGGGACTCCTACAATGAGCAGTTCTTC